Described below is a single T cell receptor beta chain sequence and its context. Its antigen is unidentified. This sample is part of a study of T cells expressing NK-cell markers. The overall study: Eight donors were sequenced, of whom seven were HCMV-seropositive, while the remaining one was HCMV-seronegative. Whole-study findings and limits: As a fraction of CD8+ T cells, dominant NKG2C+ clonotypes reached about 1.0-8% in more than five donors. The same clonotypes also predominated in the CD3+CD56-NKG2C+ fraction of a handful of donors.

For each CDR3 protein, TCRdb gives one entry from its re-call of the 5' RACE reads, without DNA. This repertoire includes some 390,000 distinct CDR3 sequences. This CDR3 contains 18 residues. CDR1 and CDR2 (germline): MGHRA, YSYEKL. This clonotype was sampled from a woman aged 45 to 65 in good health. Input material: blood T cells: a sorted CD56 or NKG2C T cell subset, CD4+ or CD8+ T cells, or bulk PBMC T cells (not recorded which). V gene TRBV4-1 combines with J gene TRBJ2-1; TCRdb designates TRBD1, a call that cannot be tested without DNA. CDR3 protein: CASSQYSPGGWRNNEQFF.